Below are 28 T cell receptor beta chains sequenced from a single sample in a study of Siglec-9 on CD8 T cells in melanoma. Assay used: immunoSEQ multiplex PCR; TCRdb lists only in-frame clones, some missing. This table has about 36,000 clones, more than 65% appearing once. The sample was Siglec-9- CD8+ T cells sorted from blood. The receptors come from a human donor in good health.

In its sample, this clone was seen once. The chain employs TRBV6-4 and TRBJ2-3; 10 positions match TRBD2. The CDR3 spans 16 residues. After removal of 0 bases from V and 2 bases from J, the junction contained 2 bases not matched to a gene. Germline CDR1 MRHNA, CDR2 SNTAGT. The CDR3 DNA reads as TGTGCCAGCAGTGACTCTACTAGCGGGGACACAGATACGCAGTATTTT. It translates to CASSDSTSGDTDTQYF.

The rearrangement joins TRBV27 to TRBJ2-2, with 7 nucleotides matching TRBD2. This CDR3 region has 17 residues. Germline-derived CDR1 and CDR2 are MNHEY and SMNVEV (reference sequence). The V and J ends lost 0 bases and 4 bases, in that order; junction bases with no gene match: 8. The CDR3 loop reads CASSLSFPGGGTGELFF. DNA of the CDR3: TGTGCCAGCAGTTTATCTTTCCCGGGGGGTGGCACCGGGGAGCTGTTTTTT.

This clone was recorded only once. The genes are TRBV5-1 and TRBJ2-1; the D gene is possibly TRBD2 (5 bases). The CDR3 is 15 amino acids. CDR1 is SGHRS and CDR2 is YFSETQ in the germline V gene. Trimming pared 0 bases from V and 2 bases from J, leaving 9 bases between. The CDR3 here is CASSLVAGPYNEQFF. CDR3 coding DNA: TGCGCCAGCAGCTTGGTGGCGGGCCCCTACAATGAGCAGTTCTTC.

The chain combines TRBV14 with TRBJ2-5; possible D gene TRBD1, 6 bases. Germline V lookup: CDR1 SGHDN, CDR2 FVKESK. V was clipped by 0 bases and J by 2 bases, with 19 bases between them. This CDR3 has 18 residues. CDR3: CASSQEQGEFRYQETQYF. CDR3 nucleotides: TGTGCCAGCAGCCAAGAACAGGGAGAGTTCAGGTATCAAGAGACCCAGTACTTC.

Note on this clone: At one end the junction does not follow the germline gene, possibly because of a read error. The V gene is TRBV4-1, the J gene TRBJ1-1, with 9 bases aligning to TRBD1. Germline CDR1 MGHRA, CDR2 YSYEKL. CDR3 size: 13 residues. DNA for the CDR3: TGCGCCAGCAGCCAAGATCGGGACAGGGAATGGGATTTT. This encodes CASSQDRDREWDF.

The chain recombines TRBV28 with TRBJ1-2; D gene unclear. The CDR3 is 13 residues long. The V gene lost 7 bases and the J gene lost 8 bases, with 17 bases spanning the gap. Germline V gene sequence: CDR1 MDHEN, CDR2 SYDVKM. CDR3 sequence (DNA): TGTGCCAGCAAACCCGGGATCGTCGAAGGCTACACCTTC. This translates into CASKPGIVEGYTF.

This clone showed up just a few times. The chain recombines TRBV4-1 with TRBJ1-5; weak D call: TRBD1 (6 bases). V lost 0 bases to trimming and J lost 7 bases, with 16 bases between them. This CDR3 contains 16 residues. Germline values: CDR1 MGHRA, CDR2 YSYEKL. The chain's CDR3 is CASSQDGSRGRQPQHF. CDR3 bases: TGCGCCAGCAGCCAAGATGGGAGCAGGGGACGCCAGCCCCAGCATTTT.

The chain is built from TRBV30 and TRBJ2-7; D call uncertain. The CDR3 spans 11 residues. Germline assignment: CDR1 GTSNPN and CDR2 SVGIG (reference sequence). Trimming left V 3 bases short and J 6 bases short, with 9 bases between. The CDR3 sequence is CAWSGPFEQYF. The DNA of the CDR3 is TGTGCCTGGAGCGGTCCCTTCGAGCAGTACTTC.

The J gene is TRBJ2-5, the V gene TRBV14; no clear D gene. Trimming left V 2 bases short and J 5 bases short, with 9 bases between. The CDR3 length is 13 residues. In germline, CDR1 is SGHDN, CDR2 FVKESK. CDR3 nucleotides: TGTGCCAGCAGCCAACCCCCATGGGAGACCCAGTACTTC. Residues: CASSQPPWETQYF.

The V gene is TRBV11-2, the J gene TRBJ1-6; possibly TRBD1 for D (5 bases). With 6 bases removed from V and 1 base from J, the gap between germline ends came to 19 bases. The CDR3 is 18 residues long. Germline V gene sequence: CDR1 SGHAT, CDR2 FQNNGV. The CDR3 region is CASRQKPGEGSYNSPLHF. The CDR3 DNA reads TGTGCCAGCAGACAGAAACCTGGGGAGGGGTCCTATAATTCACCCCTCCACTTT.

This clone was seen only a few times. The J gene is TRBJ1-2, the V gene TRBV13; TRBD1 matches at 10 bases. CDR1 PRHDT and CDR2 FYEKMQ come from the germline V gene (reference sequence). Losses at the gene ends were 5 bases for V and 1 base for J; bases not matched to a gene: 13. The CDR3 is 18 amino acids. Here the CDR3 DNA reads TGTGCCAGCAGCCCCCGGGACAGGGGCAAAACTGATAACTATGGCTACACCTTC. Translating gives CASSPRDRGKTDNYGYTF.

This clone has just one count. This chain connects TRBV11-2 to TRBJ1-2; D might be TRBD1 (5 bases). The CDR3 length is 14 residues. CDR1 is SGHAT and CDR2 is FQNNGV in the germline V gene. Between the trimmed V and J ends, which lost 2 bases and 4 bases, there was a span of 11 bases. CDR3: CASSLSGPTYGYTF. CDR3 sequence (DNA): TGTGCCAGCAGCTTATCGGGACCCACCTATGGCTACACCTTC.

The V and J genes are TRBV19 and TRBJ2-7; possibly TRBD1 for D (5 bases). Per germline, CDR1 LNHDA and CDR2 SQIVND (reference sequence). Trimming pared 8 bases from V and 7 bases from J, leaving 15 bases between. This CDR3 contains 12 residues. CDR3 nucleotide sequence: TGTGCCAGTCAAACAGGTCCCGGGGAGCAGTACTTC. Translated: CASQTGPGEQYF.

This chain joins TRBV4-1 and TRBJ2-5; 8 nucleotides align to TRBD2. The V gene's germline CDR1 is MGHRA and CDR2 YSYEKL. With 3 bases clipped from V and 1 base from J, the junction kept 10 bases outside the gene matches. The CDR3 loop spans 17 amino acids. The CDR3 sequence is CASSQTPRGGFQETQYF. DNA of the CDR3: TGCGCCAGCAGCCAGACGCCCCGGGGGGGGTTCCAAGAGACCCAGTACTTC.

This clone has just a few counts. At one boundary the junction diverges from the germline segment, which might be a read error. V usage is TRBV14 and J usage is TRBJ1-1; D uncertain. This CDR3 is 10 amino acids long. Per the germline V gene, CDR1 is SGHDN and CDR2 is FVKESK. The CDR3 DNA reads TGTGCCAGCCGCCTAGGCCCGTCCTTGTTT. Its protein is CASRLGPSLF. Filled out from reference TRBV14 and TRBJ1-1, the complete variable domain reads EAGVTQFPSHSVIEKGQTVTLRCDPISGHDNLYWYRRVMGKEIKFLLHFVKESKQDESGMPNNRFLAERTGGTYSTLKVQPAELEDSGVYFCASRLGPSLFGQGTRLTVV.

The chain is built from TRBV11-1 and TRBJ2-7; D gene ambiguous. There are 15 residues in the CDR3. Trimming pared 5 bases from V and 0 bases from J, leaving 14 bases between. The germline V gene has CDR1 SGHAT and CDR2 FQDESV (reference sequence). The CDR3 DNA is TGTGCCAGCAGCCCCTTCGCAGGTAACTCCTACGAGCAGTACTTC. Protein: CASSPFAGNSYEQYF.

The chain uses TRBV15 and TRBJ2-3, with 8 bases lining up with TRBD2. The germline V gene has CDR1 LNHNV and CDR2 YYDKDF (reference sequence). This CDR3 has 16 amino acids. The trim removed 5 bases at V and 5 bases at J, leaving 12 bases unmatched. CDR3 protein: CATSGLWAGGEDTQYF. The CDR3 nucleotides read TGTGCCACCAGCGGCCTGTGGGCCGGGGGGGAAGATACGCAGTATTTT.

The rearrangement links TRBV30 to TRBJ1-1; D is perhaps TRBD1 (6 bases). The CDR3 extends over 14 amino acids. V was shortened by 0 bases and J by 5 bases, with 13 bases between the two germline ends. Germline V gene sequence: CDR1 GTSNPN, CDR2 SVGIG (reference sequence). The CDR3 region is CAWSVLGGETEAFF. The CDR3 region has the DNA TGTGCCTGGAGTGTACTTGGGGGCGAGACTGAAGCTTTCTTT.

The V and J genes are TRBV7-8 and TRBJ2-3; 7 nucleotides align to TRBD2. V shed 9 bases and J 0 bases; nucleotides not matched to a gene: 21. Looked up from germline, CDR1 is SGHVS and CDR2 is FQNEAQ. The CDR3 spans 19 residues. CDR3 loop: CASAGVDGRYNTSTDTQYF. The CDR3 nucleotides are TGTGCCAGTGCGGGGGTGGACGGGAGGTATAATACTAGCACAGATACGCAGTATTTT.

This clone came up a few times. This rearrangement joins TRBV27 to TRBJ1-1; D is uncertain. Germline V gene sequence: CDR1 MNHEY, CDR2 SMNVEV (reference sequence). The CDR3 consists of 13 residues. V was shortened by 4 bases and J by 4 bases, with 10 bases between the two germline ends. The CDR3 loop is CASSWQAGTEAFF. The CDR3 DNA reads TGTGCCAGCAGTTGGCAGGCGGGCACTGAAGCTTTCTTT.

CDR3 sequence reads: CASSLADGRNIQYF. For the CDR3, the DNA is TGTGCCAGCAGCTTAGCGGACGGACGAAACATTCAGTACTTC. The chain is built from TRBV5-4 and TRBJ2-4; a possible D gene is TRBD2 (5 bases). The CDR3 loop spans 14 amino acids. Per the germline V gene, CDR1 is SGHNT and CDR2 is YYREEE (reference sequence). Trimming shortened V by 2 bases and J by 6 bases, and 12 bases separated the two germline ends.

The CDR3 coding sequence is TGTGCCAGCAGGGGACAGACCTACAATGAGCAGTTCTTC. It encodes CASRGQTYNEQFF. V and J are TRBV9 and TRBJ2-1; TRBD1 agrees at 7 bases. V was pared by 5 bases and J by 2 bases, with 1 base of the junction left unmatched. The CDR3 spans 13 residues. CDR1 is SGDLS and CDR2 is YYNGEE in the germline V gene.

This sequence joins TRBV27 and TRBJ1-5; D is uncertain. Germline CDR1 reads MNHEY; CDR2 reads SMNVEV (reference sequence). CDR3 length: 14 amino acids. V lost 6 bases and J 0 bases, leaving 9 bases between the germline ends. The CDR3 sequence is CASRSLYSNQPQHF. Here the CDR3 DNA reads TGTGCCAGCAGAAGCTTGTATAGCAATCAGCCCCAGCATTTT.

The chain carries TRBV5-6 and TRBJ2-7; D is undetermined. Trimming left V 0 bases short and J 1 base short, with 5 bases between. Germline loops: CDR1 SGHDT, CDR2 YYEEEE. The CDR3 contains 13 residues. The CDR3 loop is CASSLDESYEQYF. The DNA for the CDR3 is TGTGCCAGCAGCTTGGATGAATCCTACGAGCAGTACTTC.

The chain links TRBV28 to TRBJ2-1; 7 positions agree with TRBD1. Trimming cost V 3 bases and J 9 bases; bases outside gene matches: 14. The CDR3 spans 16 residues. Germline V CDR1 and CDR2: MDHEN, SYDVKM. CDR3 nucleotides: TGTGCCAGCAGTTTTCAACCGACAGGGTCGGCTCTTGAGCAGTTCTTC. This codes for CASSFQPTGSALEQFF.

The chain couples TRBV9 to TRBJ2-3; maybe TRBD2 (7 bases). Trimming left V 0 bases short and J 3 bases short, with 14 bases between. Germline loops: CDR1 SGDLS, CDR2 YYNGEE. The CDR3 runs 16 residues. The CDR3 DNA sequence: TGTGCCAGCAGCGTAGTGGCGGGGGCAAGGACAGATACGCAGTATTTT. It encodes CASSVVAGARTDTQYF.

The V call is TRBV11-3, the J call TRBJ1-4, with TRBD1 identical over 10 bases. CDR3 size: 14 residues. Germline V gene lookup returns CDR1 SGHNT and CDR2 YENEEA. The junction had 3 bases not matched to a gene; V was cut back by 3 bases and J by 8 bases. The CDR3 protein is CASSFGDRGEKLFF. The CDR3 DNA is TGTGCCAGCAGCTTCGGGGACAGGGGCGAAAAACTGTTTTTT.

The chain's CDR3 is CASSPPERSTDTQYF. Written as DNA, the CDR3 is TGTGCCAGCAGCCCCCCCGAGCGGAGCACAGATACGCAGTATTTT. The rearrangement links TRBV7-2 to TRBJ2-3; maybe TRBD2 (5 bases). CDR3 length equals 15 residues. Trimming removed 5 bases from V and 0 bases from J, with 12 bases in between. Germline loops: CDR1 SGHTA, CDR2 FQGNSA.